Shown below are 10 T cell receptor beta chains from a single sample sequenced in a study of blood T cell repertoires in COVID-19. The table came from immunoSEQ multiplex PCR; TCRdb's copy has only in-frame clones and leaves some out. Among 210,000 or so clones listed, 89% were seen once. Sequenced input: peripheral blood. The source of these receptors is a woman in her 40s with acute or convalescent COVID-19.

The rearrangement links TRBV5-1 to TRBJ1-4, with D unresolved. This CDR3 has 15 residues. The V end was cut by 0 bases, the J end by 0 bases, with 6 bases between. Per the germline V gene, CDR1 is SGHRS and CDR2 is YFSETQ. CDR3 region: CASSLGAATNEKLFF. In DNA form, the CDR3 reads TGCGCCAGCAGCTTGGGGGCAGCAACTAATGAAAAACTGTTTTTT.

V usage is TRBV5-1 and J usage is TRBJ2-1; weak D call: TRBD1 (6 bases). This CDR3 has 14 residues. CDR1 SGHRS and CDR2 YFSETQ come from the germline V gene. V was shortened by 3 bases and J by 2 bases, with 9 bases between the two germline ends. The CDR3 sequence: CASSSQGTYNEQFF. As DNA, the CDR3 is TGCGCCAGCAGCTCTCAGGGGACCTACAATGAGCAGTTCTTC.

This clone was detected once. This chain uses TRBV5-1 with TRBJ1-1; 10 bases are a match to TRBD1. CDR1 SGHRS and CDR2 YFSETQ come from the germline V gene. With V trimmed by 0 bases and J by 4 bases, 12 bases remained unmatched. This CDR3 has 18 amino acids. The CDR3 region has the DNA TGCGCCAGCAGCTTGGTCGGGACAGGGGACCTCCGGGGCACTGAAGCTTTCTTT. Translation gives CASSLVGTGDLRGTEAFF.

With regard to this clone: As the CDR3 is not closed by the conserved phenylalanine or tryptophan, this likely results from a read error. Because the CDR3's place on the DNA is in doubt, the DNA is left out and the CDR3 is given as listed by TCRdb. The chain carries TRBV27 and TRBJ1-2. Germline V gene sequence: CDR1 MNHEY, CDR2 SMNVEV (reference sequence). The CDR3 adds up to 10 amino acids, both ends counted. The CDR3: CASSLEGPVG.

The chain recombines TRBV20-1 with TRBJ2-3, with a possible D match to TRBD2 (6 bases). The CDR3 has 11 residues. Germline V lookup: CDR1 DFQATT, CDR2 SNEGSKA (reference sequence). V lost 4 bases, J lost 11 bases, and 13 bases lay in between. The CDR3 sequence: CSAILGGWQYF. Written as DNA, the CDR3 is TGCAGTGCTATCTTGGGGGGTTGGCAGTATTTT.

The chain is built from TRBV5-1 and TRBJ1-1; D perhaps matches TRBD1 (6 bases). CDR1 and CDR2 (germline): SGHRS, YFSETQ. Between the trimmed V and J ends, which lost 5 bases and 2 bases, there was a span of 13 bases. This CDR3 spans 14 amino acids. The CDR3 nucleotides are TGCGCCAGCAGACCCGGGACACCCAACACTGAAGCTTTCTTT. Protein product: CASRPGTPNTEAFF.

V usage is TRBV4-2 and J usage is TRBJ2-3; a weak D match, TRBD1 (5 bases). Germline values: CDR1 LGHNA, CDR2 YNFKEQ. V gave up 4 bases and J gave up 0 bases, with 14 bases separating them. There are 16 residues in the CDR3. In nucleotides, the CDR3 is TGTGCCAGCAGCCTATCCCCAGGGTATAGCACAGATACGCAGTATTTT. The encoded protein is CASSLSPGYSTDTQYF.

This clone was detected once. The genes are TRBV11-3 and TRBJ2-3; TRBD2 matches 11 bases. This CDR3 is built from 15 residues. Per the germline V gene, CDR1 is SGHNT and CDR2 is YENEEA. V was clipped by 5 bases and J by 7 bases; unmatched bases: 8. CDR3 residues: CASSISGTSGYTQYF. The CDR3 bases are TGTGCCAGCAGCATATCCGGGACTAGCGGATATACGCAGTATTTT.

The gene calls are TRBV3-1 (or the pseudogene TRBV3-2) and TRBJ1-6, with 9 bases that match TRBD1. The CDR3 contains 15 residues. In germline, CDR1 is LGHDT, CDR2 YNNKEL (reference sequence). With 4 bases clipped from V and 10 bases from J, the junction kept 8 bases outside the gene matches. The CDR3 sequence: CASSPGTGKGSPLHF. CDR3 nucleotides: TGTGCCAGCAGCCCGGGGACAGGGAAAGGCTCACCCCTCCACTTT.

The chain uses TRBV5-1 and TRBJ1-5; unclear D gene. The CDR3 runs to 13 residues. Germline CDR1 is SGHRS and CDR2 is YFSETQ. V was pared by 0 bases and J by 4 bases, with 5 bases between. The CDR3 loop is CASSLGRNQPQHF. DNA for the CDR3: TGCGCCAGCAGCTTGGGCAGGAATCAGCCCCAGCATTTT. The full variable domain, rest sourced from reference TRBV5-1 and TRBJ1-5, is KAGVTQTPRYLIKTRGQQVTLSCSPISGHRSVSWYQQTPGQGLQFLFEYFSETQRNKGNFPGRFSGRQFSNSRSEMNVSTLELGDSALYLCASSLGRNQPQHFGDGTRLSIL.